This TCR beta chain was captured by sequencing in a study of control samples from healthy donors and cancer patients. Measured with immunoSEQ multiplex PCR; TCRdb has only the in-frame clones, and not every one. Of 65,000 to 70,000 clones listed, about 80% were seen once; the top ten hold 2.5% to 3%. Trimming cost V 1 base and J 0 bases, with 16 bases left between them. The CDR3 loop spans 18 amino acids. The germline gives CDR1 LNHDA, CDR2 SQIVND (reference sequence). V is TRBV19 and J is TRBJ1-3, with no clear D. Input material: PBMCs. The receptor's source is a woman between 50 and 59 years old with lung cancer. The CDR3 loop reads CASSIGWQAVSSGNTIYF. The CDR3 DNA follows: TGTGCCAGTAGTATAGGATGGCAGGCCGTCTCCTCTGGAAACACCATATATTTT. Combining the CDR3 with reference TRBV19 and TRBJ1-3 gives the whole variable domain DGGITQSPKYLFRKEGQNVTLSCEQNLNHDAMYWYRQDPGQGLRLIYYSQIVNDFQKGDIAEGYSVSREKKESFPLTVTSAQKNPTAFYLCASSIGWQAVSSGNTIYFGEGSWLTVV.